This T cell receptor (beta chain) was captured in a study of shared clonotypes between healthy human individuals. This CDR3 region has 12 residues. The germline CDR1 and CDR2 sequences are SQVTM and ANQGSEA. The V end was cut by 2 bases, the J end by 3 bases, with 7 bases between. The data were produced by immunoSEQ multiplex PCR, yet TCRdb's version contains in-frame clones alone and is incomplete. This table holds 300,000 to 400,000 clones, around 90% found once. The chain joins TRBV29-1 to TRBJ1-1, with no clear D. Specimen: memory CD8+ T cells sorted from blood. The subset: CD45RO+ cells pooled with CCR7-negative TemRA cells. This clonotype originated in a man younger than 30 in good health. The CDR3 DNA follows: TGCAGCGTTGAAAAGGAGGACACTGAAGCTTTCTTT. As protein: CSVEKEDTEAFF.